This TCR beta chain was observed in a study of response to subunit inactivated influenza vaccine. MiXCR, applied by TCRdb to the RT-PCR reads, yields one record per CDR3 protein. Of under 550,000 distinct CDR3 sequences listed, less than 10% are singletons. CDR1 is LGHDT, CDR2 YNNKEL, per germline (reference sequence). The CDR3 extends over 17 amino acids. Trimming took off 1 base at V and 3 bases at J, with 18 bases between the two ends. This clonotype was observed a few times. V gene TRBV3-1 combines with J gene TRBJ1-2; no definite D call. The sequence was obtained from a man aged 50 to 75 who received an inactivated influenza vaccine. The sequencing used PBMCs from blood, collected around 2 years after vaccination. The CDR3 DNA follows: TGTGCCAGCAGCCAAGTGCCCACAGACCGAGGCCACTATGGCTACACCTTC. This encodes CASSQVPTDRGHYGYTF.